This record covers a single TCR beta chain. This specimen comes from a study of OX40 agonist ivuxolimab in advanced cancers. Study-wide context: Given to patients was ivuxolimab, an agonistic anti-OX40 (CD134) antibody. Past anti-PD-1, anti-PD-L1 or anti-CTLA-4 therapy was accepted, and 30% to 45% had received some.

The ends were cut back, 1 base at V and 0 bases at J, with 6 bases in the middle. Germline values: CDR1 SEHNR, CDR2 FQNEAQ (reference sequence). This CDR3 region has 14 residues. Sequencing used immunoSEQ multiplex PCR; TCRdb keeps in-frame clones, though not all of them. The sample has about 12,000 clones; about 81% are singletons. The chain links TRBV7-9 to TRBJ1-2; D unresolved. This sequence originates from an adult with an advanced solid tumor such as melanoma, head and neck, liver or kidney cancer. The material sequenced was CD4+ or CD8+ T cells sorted from blood, taken in a trial of the OX40 agonist ivuxolimab. The CDR3 is CASSLEAANYGYTF. The CDR3 DNA is TGTGCCAGCAGCTTAGAAGCAGCTAACTATGGCTACACCTTC.